This is a list of T cell receptor beta chains from one sample in a study of shared clonotypes between healthy human individuals. TCRdb's copy holds only in-frame clones and misses some; the assay was immunoSEQ multiplex PCR. The sample includes some 790,000 clones, over 55% seen only once; the top ten take about 1.7%. Sample: memory CD4+ T cells sorted from blood. Receptors were obtained from a woman aged 25-40 years in good health. CDR3s include the opening cysteine and the closing phenylalanine or tryptophan. The D gene is left open where the match is weak. Clone size, where shown, is once, few, many, or a class for clones that have expanded.

TRBJ1-1 NA once TRBV18 CASSPYGGNTEAFF TGTGCCAGCTCCCCTTACGGGGGGAACACTGAAGCTTTCTTT
TRBJ2-2 NA NA TRBV5-1 CASSSHANAGELFF TGCGCCAGCAGCTCCCACGCCAACGCCGGGGAGCTGTTTTTT
TRBJ2-1 NA many TRBV11-2 CASSLQAPNEQFF TGTGCCAGCAGCTTACAAGCCCCTAATGAGCAGTTCTTC
TRBJ1-1 NA few TRBV7-6 CASSWGRGNTEAFF TGTGCCAGCAGCTGGGGACGGGGGAACACTGAAGCTTTCTTT
TRBJ2-7 NA NA TRBV7-2 CASSGAASVDYEQYF TGTGCCAGCAGCGGGGCGGCTAGCGTGGACTACGAGCAGTACTTC
TRBJ2-2 TRBD2 NA TRBV18 CASSPEGLAGGGELFF TGTGCCAGCTCACCAGAAGGACTAGCGGGAGGCGGGGAGCTGTTTTTT
TRBJ2-7 NA few TRBV2 CASSDLGLSYEQYF TGTGCCAGCAGTGACCTGGGACTCTCCTACGAGCAGTACTTC
TRBJ2-7 NA NA TRBV7-2 CASSRLGGTEQYF TGTGCCAGCAGCCGGCTTGGGGGGACCGAGCAGTACTTC
TRBJ2-2 NA NA TRBV19 CASRTPGQNTGELFF TGTGCCAGTAGGACGCCGGGACAGAACACCGGGGAGCTGTTTTTT
TRBJ2-3 TRBD1 NA TRBV5-1 CASSAGQGAMTDTQYF TGCGCCAGCAGCGCAGGACAGGGGGCGATGACAGATACGCAGTATTTT
TRBJ1-1 TRBD1 once TRBV7-9 CASSTTGDTEAFF TGTGCCAGCAGCACGACAGGGGACACTGAAGCTTTCTTT
TRBJ2-5 TRBD2 many TRBV6-5 CASSYGGGKETQYF TGTGCCAGCAGTTACGGGGGAGGGAAAGAGACCCAGTACTTC
TRBJ1-4 NA NA TRBV7-6 CASSENIPGGNEKLFF TGTGCCAGCAGTGAAAATATTCCGGGTGGTAATGAAAAACTGTTTTTT
TRBJ2-1 TRBD2 once TRBV15 CATSTIAGLNEQFF TGTGCCACCAGCACTATAGCGGGACTCAATGAGCAGTTCTTC
TRBJ2-5 TRBD2 NA TRBV9 CASSVALNPGLAGSYQETQYF TGTGCCAGCAGCGTAGCCCTTAACCCTGGCCTAGCGGGGTCATACCAAGAGACCCAGTACTTC
TRBJ2-3 TRBD2 NA TRBV6-5 CASSYGIAGAKDTQYF TGTGCCAGCAGTTACGGGATAGCGGGAGCGAAAGATACGCAGTATTTT